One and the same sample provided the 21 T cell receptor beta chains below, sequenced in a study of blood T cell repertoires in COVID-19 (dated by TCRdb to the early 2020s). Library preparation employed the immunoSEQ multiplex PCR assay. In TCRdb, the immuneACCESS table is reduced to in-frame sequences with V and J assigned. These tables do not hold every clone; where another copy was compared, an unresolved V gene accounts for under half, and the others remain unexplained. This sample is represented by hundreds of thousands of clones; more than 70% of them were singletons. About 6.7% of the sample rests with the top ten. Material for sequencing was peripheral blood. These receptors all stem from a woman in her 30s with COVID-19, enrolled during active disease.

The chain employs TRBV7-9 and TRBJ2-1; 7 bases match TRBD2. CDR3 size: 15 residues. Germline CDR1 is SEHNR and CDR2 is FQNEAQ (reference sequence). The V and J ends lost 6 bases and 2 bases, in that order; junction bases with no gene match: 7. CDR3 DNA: TGTGCCAGCAGACTCCGGGAGGAACCCTACAATGAGCAGTTCTTC. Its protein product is CASRLREEPYNEQFF.

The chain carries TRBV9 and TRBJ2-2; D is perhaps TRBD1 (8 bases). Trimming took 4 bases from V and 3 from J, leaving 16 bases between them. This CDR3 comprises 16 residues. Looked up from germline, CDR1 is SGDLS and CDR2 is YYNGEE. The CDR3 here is CASSPNRGGYTGELFF. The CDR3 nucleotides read TGTGCCAGCAGCCCCAACAGGGGGGGGTACACCGGGGAGCTGTTTTTT.

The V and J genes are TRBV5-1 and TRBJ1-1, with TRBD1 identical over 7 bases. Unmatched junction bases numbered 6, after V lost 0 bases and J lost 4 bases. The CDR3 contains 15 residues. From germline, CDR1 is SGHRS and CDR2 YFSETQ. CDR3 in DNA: TGCGCCAGCAGCTTGGGAGACAGGGTGTCCACTGAAGCTTTCTTT. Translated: CASSLGDRVSTEAFF.

CDR3 bases: TGTGCCAGCAGCTTAGCCGGAGTTATTACCGGGGAGCTGTTTTTT. Translating gives CASSLAGVITGELFF. The chain is built from TRBV7-8 and TRBJ2-2, with D hard to call. CDR3 length: 15 amino acids. Germline CDR1 is SGHVS and CDR2 is FQNEAQ. Trimming cost V 0 bases and J 5 bases, with 10 bases left between them. The full variable domain, completed using reference TRBV7-8 and TRBJ2-2, is GAGVSQSPRYKVAKRGQDVALRCDPISGHVSLFWYQQALGQGPEFLTYFQNEAQLDKSGLPSDRFFAERPEGSVSTLKIQRTQQEDSAVYLCASSLAGVITGELFFGEGSRLTVL.

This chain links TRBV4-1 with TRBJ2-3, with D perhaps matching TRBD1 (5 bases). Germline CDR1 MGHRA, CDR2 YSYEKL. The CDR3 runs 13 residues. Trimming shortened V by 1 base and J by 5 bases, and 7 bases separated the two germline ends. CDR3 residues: CASSQGGVDTQYF. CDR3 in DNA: TGCGCCAGCAGCCAAGGGGGCGTAGATACGCAGTATTTT.

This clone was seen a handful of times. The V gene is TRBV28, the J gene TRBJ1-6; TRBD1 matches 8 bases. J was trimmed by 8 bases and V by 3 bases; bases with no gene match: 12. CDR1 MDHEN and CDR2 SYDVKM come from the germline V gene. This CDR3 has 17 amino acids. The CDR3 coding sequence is TGTGCCAGCAGTTTGGGGGCGACAGGGGCGACCTATTCACCCCTCCACTTT. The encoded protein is CASSLGATGATYSPLHF.

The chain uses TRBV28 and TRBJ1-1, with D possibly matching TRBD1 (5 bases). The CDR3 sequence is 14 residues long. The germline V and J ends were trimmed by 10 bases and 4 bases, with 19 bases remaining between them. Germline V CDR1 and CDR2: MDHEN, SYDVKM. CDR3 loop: CATGAGPGSTEAFF. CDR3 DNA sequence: TGTGCCACCGGAGCGGGGCCCGGGAGCACTGAAGCTTTCTTT.

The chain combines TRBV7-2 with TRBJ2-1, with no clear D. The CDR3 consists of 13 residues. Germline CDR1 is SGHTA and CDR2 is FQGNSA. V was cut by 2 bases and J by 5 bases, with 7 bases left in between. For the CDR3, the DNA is TGTGCCAGCAGCTTATCACAGAACAATGAGCAGTTCTTC. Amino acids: CASSLSQNNEQFF.

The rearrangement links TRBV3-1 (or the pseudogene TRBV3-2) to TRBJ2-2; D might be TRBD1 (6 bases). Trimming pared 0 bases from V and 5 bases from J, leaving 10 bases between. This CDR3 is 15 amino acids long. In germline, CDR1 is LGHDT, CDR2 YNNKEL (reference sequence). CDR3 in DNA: TGTGCCAGCAGCCAAGAAGGGGGTAGAACCGGGGAGCTGTTTTTT. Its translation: CASSQEGGRTGELFF.

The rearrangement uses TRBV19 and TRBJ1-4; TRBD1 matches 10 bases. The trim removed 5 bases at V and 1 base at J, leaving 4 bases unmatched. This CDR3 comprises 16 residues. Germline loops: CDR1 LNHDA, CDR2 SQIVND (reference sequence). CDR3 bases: TGTGCCAGTAGTCCCCGGGACAGGGGAACTAATGAAAAACTGTTTTTT. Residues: CASSPRDRGTNEKLFF.

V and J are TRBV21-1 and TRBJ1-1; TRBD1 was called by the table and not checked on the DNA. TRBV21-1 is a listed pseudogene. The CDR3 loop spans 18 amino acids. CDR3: CASTDTMACRGMNTEAFF. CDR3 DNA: TGTGCCAGCACCGATACAATGGCGTGTAGGGGCATGAACACTGAAGCTTTCTTT.

The CDR3 DNA reads TGCGCCAGCAGCCAAGATTTGGGACTAGCGGGAGGGGCGAACACCGGGGAGCTGTTTTTT. It specifies CASSQDLGLAGGANTGELFF. The chain combines TRBV4-1 with TRBJ2-2; TRBD2 aligns across 16 bases. There are 20 residues in the CDR3. CDR1 is MGHRA, CDR2 YSYEKL, per germline. Unmatched junction bases numbered 4, after V lost 0 bases and J lost 0 bases.

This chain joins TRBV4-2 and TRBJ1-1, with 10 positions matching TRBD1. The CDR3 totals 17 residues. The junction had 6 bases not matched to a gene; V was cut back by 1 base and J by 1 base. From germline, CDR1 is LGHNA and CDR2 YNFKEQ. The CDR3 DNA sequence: TGTGCCAGCAGCCAAGGGGACAGGGGCTCGGGGAACACTGAAGCTTTCTTT. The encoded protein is CASSQGDRGSGNTEAFF.

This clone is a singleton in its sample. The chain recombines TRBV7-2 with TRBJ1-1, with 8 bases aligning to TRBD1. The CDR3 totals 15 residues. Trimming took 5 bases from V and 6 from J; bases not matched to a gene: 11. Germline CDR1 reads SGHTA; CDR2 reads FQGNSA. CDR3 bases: TGTGCCAGCAGCCCGCGGGACAGGACAGATTCTGAAGCTTTCTTT. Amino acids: CASSPRDRTDSEAFF.

This CDR3 is CASSPRQADYNEQFF. In nucleotides, the CDR3 is TGCGCCAGCAGCCCCCGACAGGCCGACTACAATGAGCAGTTCTTC. This chain links TRBV4-1 with TRBJ2-1, with TRBD1 as a possible D gene (6 bases). Trimming took off 4 bases at V and 3 bases at J, with 13 bases between the two ends. CDR3 length: 15 amino acids. CDR1 is MGHRA and CDR2 is YSYEKL in the germline V gene.

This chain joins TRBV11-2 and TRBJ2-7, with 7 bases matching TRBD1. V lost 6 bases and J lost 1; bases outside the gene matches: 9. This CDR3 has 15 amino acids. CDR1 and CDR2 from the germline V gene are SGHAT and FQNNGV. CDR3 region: CASRYDRVPSYEQYF. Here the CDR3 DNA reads TGTGCCAGCAGATACGACAGGGTGCCGTCCTACGAGCAGTACTTC.

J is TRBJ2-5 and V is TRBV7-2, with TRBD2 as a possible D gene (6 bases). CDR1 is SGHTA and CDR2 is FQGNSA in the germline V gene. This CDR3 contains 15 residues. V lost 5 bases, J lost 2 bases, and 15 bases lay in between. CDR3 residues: CASSGQRGRQETQYF. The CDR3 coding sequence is TGTGCCAGCAGCGGGCAACGGGGGAGGCAAGAGACCCAGTACTTC.

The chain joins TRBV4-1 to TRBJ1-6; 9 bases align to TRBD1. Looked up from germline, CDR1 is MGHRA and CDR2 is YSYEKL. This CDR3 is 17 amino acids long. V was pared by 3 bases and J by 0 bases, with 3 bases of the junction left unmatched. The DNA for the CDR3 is TGCGCCAGCAGCCAGGGGACAGGGATCTCCTATAATTCACCCCTCCACTTT. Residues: CASSQGTGISYNSPLHF.

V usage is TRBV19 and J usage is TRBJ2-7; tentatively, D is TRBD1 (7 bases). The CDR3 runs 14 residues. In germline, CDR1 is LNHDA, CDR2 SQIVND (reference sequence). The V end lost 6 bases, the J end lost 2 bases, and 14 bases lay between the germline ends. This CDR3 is CASSPGGGPYEQYV. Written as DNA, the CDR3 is TGTGCCAGTAGCCCCGGAGGGGGCCCCTACGAGCAGTACGTC.

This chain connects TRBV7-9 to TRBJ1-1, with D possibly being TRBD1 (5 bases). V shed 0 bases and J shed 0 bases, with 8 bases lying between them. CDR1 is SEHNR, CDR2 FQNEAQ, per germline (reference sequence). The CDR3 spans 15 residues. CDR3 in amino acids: CASSLATAVNTEAFF. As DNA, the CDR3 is TGTGCCAGCAGCTTAGCGACAGCAGTGAACACTGAAGCTTTCTTT.

Here the CDR3 DNA reads TGTGCCAGCAGCTTGACACCCGAAGCTTTCTTT. Its protein is CASSLTPEAFF. The chain employs TRBV2 and TRBJ1-1; D remains ambiguous. Trimming pared 6 bases from V and 8 bases from J, leaving 10 bases between. Germline CDR1 and CDR2: SNHLY and FYNNEI. CDR3 length equals 11 residues. Combining the CDR3 with reference TRBV2 and TRBJ1-1 gives the whole variable domain EPEVTQTPSHQVTQMGQEVILRCVPISNHLYFYWYRQILGQKVEFLVSFYNNEISEKSEIFDDQFSVERPDGSNFTLKIRSTKLEDSAMYFCASSLTPEAFFGQGTRLTVV.